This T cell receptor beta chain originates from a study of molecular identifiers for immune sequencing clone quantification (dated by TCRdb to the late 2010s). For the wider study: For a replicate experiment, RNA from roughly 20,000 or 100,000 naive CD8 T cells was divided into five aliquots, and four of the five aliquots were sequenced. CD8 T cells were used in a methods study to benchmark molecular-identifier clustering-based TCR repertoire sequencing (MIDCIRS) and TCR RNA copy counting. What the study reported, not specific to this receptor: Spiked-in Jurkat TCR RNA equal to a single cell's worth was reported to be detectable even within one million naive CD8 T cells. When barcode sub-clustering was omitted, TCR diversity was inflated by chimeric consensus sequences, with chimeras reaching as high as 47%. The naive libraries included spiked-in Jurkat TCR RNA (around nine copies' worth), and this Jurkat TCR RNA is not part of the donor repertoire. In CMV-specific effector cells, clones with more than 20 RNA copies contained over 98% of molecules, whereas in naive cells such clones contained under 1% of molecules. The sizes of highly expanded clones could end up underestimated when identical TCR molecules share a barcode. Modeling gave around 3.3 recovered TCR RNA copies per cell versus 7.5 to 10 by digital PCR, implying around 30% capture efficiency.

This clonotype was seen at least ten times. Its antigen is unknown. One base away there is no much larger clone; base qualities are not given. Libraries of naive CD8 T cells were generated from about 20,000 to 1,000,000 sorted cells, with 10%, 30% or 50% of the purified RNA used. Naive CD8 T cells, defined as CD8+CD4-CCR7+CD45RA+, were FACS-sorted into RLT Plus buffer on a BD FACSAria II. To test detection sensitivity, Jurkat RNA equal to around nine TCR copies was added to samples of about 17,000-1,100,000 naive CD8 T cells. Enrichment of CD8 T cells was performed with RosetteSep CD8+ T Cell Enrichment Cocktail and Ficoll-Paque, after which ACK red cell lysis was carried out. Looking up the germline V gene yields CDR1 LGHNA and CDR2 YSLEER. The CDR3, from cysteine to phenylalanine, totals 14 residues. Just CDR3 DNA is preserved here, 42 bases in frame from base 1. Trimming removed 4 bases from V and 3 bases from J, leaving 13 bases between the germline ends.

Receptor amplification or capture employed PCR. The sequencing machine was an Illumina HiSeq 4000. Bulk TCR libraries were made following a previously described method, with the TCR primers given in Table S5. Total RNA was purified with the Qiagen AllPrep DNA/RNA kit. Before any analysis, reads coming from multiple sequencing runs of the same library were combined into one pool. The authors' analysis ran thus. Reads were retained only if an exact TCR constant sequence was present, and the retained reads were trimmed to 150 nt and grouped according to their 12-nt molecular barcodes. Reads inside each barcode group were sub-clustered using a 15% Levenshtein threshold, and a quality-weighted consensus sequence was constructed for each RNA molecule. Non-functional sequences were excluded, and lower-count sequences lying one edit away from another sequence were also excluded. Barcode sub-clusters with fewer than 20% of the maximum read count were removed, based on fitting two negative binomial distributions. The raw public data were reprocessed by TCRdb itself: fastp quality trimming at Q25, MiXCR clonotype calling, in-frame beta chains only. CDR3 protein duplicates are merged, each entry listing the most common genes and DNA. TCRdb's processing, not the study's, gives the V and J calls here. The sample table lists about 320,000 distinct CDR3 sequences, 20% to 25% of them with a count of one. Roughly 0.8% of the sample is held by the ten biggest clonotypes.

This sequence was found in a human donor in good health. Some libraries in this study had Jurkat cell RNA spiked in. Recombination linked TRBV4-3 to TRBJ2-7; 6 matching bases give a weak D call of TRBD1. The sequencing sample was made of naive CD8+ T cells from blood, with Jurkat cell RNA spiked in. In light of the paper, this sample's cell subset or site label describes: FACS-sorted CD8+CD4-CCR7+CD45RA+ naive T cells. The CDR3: CASSPGQYSYEQYF. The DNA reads TGCGCCAGCAGCCCAGGACAGTACAGCTACGAGCAGTACTTC.